The T cell receptor beta chain described here comes from a study of cytotoxic CD8 clonotypes in ibrutinib-treated CLL. In the study overall: Patients attained some 25 partial and 2 complete responses; at median around 68 months, roughly 15 remained remitted while about twelve progressed. Points from the study as a whole: Higher circulating CD8+ T-cell counts strongly accompanied higher baseline clonality, above age-matched healthy donors.

V lost 0 bases, J lost 0 bases, and 11 bases lay in between. The CDR3 totals 16 residues. Germline values: CDR1 MNHEY, CDR2 SVGAGI. This table comes from immunoSEQ multiplex PCR, and its TCRdb copy is limited to in-frame clones, with some not included. The table lists more than 200,000 clones, roughly 79% of them singletons. Note on this clone: Its antigen is currently unknown.

This sample comprised PBMCs, obtained after 12 months of ibrutinib treatment. The chain combines TRBV6-5 with TRBJ1-1; D is unresolved. The TCR comes from a human donor with chronic lymphocytic leukemia. DNA for the CDR3: TGTGCCAGCAGTTACTCGTGGAGGGTAATGAACACTGAAGCTTTCTTT. This codes for CASSYSWRVMNTEAFF.